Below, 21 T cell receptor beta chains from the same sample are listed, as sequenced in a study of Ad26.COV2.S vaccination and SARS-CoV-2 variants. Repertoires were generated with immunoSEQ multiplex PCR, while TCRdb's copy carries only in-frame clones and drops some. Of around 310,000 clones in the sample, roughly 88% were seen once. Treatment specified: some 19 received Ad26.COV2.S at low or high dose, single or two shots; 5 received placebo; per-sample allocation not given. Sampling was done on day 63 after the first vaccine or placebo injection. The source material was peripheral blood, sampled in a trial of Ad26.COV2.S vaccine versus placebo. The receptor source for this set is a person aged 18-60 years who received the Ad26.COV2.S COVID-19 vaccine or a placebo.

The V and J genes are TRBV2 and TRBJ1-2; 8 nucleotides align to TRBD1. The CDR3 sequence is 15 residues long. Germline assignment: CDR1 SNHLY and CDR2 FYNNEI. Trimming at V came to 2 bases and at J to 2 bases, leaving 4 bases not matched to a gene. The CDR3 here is CASSESPGGNYGYTF. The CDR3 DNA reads TGTGCCAGCAGTGAATCCCCAGGGGGCAACTATGGCTACACCTTC.

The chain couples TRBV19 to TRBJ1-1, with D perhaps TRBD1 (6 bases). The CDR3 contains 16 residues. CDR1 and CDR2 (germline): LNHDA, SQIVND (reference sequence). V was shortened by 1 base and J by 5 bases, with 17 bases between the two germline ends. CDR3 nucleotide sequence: TGTGCCAGTAGTATAGGGAATACAGGGTTGTTGACTGAAGCTTTCTTT. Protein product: CASSIGNTGLLTEAFF.

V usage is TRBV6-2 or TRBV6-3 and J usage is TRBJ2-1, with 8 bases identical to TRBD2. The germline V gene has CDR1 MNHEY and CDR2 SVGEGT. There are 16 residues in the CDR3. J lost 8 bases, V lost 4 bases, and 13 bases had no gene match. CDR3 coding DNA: TGTGCCAGCAGTTTTCTGGGGGTAGCGGGGAATGATGAGCAGTTCTTC. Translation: CASSFLGVAGNDEQFF.

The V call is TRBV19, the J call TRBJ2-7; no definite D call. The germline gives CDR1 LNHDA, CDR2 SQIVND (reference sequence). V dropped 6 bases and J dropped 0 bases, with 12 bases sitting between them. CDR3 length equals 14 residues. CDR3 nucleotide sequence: TGTGCCAGTAGACCCGAGAGGCTCTCCTACGAGCAGTACTTC. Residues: CASRPERLSYEQYF.

CDR3 loop: CASSLNPITHSSGNTIYF. The CDR3 nucleotides are TGTGCCAGCAGCTTAAACCCAATCACTCACTCCTCTGGAAACACCATATATTTT. The chain combines TRBV7-2 with TRBJ1-3; D not certain. The CDR3 spans 18 residues. With 2 bases removed from V and 0 bases from J, the gap between germline ends came to 17 bases. Germline V CDR1 and CDR2: SGHTA, FQGNSA.

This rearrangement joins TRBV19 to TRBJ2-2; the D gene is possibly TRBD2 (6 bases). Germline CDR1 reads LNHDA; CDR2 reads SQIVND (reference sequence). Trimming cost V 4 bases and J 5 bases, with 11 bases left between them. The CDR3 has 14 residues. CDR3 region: CASSKLAETGELFF. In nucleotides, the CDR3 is TGTGCCAGTAGTAAACTAGCCGAAACCGGGGAGCTGTTTTTT.

CDR3 protein: CASSDGLSNTGELFF. The CDR3 nucleotides are TGTGCCAGCTCAGACGGTTTATCGAACACCGGGGAGCTGTTTTTT. The chain is built from TRBV18 and TRBJ2-2; D is ambiguous. Germline V CDR1 and CDR2: KGHSH, LQKENI. The V gene lost 5 bases and the J gene lost 0 bases, with 10 bases spanning the gap. This CDR3 comprises 15 residues.

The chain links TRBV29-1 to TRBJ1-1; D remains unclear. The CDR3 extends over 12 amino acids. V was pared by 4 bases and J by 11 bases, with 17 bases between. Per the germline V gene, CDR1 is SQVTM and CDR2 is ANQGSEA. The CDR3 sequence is CSVASEEYSAFF. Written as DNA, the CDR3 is TGCAGCGTTGCTAGTGAGGAGTATTCGGCTTTCTTT.

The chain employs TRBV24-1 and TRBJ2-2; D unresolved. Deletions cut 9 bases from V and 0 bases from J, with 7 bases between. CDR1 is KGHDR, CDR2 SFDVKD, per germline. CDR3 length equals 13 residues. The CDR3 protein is CATQETNTGELFF. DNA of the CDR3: TGTGCCACCCAGGAGACGAACACCGGGGAGCTGTTTTTT.

CDR3 bases: TGTGCCAGCACCAAGGGGTACTATGGCTACACCTTC. It encodes CASTKGYYGYTF. V is TRBV2 and J is TRBJ1-2; D perhaps matches TRBD1 (5 bases). Trimming took 7 bases from V and 3 from J, leaving 9 bases between them. CDR1 and CDR2 from the germline V gene are SNHLY and FYNNEI. The CDR3 has 12 residues.

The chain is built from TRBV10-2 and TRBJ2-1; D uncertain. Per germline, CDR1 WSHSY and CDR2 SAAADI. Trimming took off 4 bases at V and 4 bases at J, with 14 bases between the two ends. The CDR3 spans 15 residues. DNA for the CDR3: TGCGCCAGCAGTGCGGATGGTACGGTTTACAATGAGCAGTTCTTC. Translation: CASSADGTVYNEQFF.

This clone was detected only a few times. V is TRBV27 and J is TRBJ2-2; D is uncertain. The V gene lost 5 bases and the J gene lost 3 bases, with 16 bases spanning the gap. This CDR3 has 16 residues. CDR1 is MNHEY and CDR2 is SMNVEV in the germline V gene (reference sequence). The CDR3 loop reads CASSPVGPLYTGELFF. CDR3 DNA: TGTGCCAGCAGTCCCGTGGGCCCCCTCTACACCGGGGAGCTGTTTTTT.

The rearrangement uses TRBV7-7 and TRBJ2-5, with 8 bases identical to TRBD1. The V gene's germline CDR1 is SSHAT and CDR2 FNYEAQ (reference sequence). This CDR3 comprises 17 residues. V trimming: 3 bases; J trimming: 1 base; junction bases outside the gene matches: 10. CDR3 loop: CASSFGGRGPVQETQYF. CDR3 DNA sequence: TGTGCCAGCAGCTTTGGTGGCAGGGGGCCCGTCCAAGAGACCCAGTACTTC.

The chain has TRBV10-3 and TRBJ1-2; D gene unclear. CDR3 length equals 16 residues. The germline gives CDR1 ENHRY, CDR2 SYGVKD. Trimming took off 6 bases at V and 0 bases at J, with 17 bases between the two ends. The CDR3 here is CAISGPAVSSNYGYTF. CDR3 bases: TGTGCCATCAGCGGACCGGCGGTTTCGTCTAACTATGGCTACACCTTC.

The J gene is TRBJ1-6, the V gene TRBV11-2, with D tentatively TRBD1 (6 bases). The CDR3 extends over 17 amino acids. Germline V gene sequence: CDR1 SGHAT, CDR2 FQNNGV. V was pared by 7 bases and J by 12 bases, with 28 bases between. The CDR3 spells CASTLTVAGTFGVPLHF. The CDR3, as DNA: TGTGCCAGCACCCTAACGGTAGCGGGGACATTCGGCGTACCCCTCCACTTT.

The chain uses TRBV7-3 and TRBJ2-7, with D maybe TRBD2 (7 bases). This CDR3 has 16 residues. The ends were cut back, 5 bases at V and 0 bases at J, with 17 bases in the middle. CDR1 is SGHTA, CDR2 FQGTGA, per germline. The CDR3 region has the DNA TGTGCCAGCAGCCCCCAGGGGTGCGGGAGCTCCTACGAGCAGTACGTC. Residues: CASSPQGCGSSYEQYV.

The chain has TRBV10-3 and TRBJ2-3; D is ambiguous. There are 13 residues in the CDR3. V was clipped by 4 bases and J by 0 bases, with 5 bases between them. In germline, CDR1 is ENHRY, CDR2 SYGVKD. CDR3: CAISVGSTDTQYF. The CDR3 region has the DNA TGTGCCATCAGTGTAGGGAGCACAGATACGCAGTATTTT.

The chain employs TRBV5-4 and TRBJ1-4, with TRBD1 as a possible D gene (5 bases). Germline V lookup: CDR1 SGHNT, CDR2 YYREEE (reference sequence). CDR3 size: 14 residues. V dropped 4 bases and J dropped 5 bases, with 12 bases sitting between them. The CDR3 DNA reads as TGTGCCAGCAGCCTCGAGGGGAGGAATGAAAAACTGTTTTTT. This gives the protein CASSLEGRNEKLFF.

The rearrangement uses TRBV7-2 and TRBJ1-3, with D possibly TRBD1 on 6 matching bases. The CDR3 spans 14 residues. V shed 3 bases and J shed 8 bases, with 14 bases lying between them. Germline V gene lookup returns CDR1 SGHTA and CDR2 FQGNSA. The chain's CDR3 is CASSLHREADTIYF. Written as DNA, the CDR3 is TGTGCCAGCAGCTTGCACAGGGAGGCGGACACCATATATTTT.

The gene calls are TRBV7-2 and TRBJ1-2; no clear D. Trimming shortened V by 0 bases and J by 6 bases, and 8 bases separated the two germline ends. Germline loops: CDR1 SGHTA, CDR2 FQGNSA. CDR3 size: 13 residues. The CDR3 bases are TGTGCCAGCAGCTTAGCGGTACACGATGGCTACACCTTC. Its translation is CASSLAVHDGYTF. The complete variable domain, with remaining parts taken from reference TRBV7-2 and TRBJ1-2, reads GAGVSQSPSNKVTEKGKDVELRCDPISGHTALYWYRQSLGQGLEFLIYFQGNSAPDKSGLPSDRFSAERTGGSVSTLTIQRTQQEDSAVYLCASSLAVHDGYTFGSGTRLTVV.

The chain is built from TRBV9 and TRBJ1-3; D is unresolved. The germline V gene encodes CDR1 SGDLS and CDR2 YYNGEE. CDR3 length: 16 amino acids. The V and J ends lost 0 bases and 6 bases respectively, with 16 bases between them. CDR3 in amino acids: CASSVDSGLFENTIYF. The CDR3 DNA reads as TGTGCCAGCAGCGTAGACTCGGGTCTTTTTGAAAACACCATATATTTT.